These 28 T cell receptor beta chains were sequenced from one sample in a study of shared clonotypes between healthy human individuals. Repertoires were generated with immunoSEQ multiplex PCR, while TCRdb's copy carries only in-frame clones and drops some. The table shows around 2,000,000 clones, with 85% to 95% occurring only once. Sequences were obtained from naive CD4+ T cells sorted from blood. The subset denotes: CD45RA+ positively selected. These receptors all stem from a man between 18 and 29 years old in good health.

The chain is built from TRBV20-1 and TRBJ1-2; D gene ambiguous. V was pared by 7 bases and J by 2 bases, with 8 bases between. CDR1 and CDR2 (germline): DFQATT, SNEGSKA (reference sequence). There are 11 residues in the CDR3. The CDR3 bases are TGCAGTGAAACAGTGAACTATGGCTACACCTTC. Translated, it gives CSETVNYGYTF.

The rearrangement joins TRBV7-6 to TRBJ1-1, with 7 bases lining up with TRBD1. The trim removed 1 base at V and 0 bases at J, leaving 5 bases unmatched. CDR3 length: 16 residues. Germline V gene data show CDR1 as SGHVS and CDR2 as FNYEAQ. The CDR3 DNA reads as TGTGCCAGCAGCTTAGGAAGCGGACAGGTGAACACTGAAGCTTTCTTT. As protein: CASSLGSGQVNTEAFF.

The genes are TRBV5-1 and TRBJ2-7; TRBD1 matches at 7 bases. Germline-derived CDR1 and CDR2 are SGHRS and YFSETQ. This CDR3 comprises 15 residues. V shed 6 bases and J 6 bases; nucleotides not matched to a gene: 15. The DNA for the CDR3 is TGCGCCAGCAAGGGATCGGGACAGTCAGTCACCGAGCAGTACTTC. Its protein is CASKGSGQSVTEQYF.

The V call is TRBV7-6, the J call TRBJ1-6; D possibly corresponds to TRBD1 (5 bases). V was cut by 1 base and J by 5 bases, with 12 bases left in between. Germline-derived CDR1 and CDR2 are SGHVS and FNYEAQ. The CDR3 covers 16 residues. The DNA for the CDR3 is TGTGCCAGCAGCTTAGGGCAGGGACTCAATAATTCACCCCTCCACTTT. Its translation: CASSLGQGLNNSPLHF.

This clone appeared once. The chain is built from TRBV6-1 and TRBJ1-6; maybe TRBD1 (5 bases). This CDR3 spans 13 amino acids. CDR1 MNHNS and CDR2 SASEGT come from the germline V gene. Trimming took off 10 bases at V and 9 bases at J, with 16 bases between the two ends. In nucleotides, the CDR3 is TGTGCCACCACCGGGACCCCAGTTTCACCCCTCCACTTT. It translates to CATTGTPVSPLHF.

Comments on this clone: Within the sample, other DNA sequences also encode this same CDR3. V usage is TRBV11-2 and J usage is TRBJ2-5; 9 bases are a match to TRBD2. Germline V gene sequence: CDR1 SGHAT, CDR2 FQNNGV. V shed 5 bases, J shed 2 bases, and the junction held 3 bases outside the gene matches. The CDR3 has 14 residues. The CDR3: CASSTTSGQETQYF. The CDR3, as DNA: TGTGCCAGCAGCACGACTAGCGGACAAGAGACCCAGTACTTC.

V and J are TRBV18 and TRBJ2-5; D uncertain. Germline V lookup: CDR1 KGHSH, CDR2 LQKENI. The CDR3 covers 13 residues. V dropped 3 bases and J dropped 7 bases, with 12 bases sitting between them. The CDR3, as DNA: TGTGCCAGCTCACCCCCCACATGGGCGACCCAGTACTTC. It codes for CASSPPTWATQYF.

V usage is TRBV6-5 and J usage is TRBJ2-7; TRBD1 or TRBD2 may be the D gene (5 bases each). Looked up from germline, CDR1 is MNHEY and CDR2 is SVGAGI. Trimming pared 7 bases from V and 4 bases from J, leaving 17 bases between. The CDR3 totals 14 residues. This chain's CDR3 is CASTPDGAPYEQYF. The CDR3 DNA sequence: TGTGCCAGCACCCCGGACGGGGCTCCGTACGAGCAGTACTTC.

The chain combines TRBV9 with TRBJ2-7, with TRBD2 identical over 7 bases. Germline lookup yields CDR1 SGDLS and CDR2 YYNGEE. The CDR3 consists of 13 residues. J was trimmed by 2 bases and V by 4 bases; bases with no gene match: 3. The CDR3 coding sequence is TGTGCCAGCAGCCCGGGACTAACCTACGAGCAGTACTTC. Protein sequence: CASSPGLTYEQYF. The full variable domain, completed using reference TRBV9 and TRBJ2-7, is DSGVTQTPKHLITATGQRVTLRCSPRSGDLSVYWYQQSLDQGLQFLIQYYNGEERAKGNILERFSAQQFPDLHSELNLSSLELGDSALYFCASSPGLTYEQYFGPGTRLTVT.

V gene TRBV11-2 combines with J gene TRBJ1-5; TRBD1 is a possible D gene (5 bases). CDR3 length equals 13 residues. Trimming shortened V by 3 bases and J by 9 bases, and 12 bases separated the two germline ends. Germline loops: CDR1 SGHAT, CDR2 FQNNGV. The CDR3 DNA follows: TGTGCCAGCAGCTTTGAGGGGTTGCGGCCCCAGCATTTT. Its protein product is CASSFEGLRPQHF.

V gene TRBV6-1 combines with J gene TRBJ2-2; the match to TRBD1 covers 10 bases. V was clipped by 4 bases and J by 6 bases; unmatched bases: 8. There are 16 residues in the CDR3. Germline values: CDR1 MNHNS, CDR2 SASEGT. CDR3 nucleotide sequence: TGTGCCAGCAGTGTTCGACAGGGGGCGGGCGCCGGGGAGCTGTTTTTT. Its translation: CASSVRQGAGAGELFF.

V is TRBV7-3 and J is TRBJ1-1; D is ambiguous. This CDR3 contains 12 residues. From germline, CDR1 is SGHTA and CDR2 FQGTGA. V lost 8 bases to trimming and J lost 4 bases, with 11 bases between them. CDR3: CASGPGFTEAFF. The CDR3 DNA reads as TGTGCCAGCGGACCGGGATTCACTGAAGCTTTCTTT.

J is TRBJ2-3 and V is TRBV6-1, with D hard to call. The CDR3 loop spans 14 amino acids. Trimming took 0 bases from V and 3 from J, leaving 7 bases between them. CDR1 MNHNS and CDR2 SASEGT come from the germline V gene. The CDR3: CASSEAGRTDTQYF. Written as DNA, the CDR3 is TGTGCCAGCAGTGAAGCCGGACGGACAGATACGCAGTATTTT.

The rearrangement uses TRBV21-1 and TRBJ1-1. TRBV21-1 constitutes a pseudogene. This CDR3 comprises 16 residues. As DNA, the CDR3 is TGTGCCAGCAGCAAAGCTTGGGGACGGATGAACACTGAAGCTTTCTTT. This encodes CASSKAWGRMNTEAFF.

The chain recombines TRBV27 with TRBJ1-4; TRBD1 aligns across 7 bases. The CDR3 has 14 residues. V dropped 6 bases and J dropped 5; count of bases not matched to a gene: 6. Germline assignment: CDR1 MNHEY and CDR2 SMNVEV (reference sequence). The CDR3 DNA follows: TGTGCCAGCAGCAAGGGACAGCCGAATGAAAAACTGTTTTTT. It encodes CASSKGQPNEKLFF.

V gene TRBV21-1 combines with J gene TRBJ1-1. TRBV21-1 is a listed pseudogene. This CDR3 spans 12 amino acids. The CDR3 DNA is TGTGCCAGCAACCGGGGGAACACTGAAGCTTTCTTT. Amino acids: CASNRGNTEAFF.

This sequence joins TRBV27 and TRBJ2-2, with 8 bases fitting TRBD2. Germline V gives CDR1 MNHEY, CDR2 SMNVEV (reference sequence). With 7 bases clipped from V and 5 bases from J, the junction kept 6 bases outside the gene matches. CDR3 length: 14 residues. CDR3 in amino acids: CASTPGGRTGELFF. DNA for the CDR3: TGTGCCAGCACACCGGGAGGGAGAACCGGGGAGCTGTTTTTT.

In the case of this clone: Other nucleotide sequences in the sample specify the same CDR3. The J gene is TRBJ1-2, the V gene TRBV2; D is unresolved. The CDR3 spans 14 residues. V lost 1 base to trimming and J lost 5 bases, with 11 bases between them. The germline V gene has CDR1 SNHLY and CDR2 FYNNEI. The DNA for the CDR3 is TGTGCCAGCAGTGAAGAGGGTTTGGGGTATGGCTACACCTTC. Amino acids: CASSEEGLGYGYTF.

This CDR3 reads CASRWGQGAYQPQHF. The CDR3 bases are TGTGCCAGCAGATGGGGACAGGGCGCTTATCAGCCCCAGCATTTT. The J gene is TRBJ1-5, the V gene TRBV2; 9 bases are shared with TRBD1. Unmatched junction bases numbered 8, after V lost 6 bases and J lost 5 bases. CDR3 length equals 15 residues. Germline assignment: CDR1 SNHLY and CDR2 FYNNEI.

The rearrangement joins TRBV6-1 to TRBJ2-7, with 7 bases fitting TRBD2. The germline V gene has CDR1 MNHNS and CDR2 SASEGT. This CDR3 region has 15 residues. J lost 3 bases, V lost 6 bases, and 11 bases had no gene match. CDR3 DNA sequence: TGTGCCAGCAGGGGCAGTGACGGGGAGGGCTACGAGCAGTACTTC. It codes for CASRGSDGEGYEQYF.

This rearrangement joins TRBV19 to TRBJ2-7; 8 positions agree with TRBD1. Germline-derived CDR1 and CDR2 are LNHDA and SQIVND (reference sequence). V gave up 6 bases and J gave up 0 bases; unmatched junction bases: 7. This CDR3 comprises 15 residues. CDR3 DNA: TGTGCCAGTAGACGACAGGGGTCCAGCTCCTACGAGCAGTACTTC. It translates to CASRRQGSSSYEQYF.

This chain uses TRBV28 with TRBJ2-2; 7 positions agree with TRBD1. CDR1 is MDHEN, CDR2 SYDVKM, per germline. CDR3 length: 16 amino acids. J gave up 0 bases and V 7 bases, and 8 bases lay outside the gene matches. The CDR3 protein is CASKAQGGANTGELFF. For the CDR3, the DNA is TGTGCCAGCAAAGCCCAAGGGGGCGCGAACACCGGGGAGCTGTTTTTT.

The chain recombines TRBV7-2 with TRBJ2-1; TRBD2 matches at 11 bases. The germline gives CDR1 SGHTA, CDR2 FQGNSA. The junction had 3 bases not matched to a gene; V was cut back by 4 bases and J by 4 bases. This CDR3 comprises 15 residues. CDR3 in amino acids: CASSWGLAAYNEQFF. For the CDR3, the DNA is TGTGCCAGCAGCTGGGGACTAGCGGCTTACAATGAGCAGTTCTTC.

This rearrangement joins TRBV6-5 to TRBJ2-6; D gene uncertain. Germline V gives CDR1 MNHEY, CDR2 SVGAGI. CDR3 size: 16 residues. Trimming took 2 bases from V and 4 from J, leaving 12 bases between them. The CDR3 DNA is TGTGCCAGCAGTTACAATACGGCAGGAGGGGCCAACGTCCTGACTTTC. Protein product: CASSYNTAGGANVLTF.

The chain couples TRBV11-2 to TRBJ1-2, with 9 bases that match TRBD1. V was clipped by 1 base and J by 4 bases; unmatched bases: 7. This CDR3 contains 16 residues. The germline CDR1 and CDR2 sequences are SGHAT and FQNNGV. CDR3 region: CASSLVGTGTVYGYTF. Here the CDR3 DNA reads TGTGCCAGCAGCTTAGTGGGGACAGGGACGGTCTATGGCTACACCTTC.

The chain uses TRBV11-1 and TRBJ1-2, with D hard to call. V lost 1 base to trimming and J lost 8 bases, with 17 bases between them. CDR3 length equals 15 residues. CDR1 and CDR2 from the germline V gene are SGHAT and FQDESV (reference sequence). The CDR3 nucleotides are TGTGCCAGCAGCTTAGGGTTTGGCCAGGCACGCGGCTACACCTTC. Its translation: CASSLGFGQARGYTF.

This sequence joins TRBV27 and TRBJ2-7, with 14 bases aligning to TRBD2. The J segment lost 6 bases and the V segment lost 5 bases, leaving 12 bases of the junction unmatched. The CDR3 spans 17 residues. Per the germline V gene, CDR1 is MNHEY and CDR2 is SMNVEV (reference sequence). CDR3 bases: TGTGCCAGCAGTCCTCGGACTAGCGGGGGGCGAGGTTCCGAGCAGTACTTC. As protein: CASSPRTSGGRGSEQYF.

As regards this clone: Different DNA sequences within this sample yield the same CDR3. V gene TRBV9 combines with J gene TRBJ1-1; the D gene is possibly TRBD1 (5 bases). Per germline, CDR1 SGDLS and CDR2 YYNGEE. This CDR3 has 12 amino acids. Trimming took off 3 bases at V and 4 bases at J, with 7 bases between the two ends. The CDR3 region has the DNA TGTGCCAGCAGCGAGGGGAGCACTGAAGCTTTCTTT. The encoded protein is CASSEGSTEAFF.